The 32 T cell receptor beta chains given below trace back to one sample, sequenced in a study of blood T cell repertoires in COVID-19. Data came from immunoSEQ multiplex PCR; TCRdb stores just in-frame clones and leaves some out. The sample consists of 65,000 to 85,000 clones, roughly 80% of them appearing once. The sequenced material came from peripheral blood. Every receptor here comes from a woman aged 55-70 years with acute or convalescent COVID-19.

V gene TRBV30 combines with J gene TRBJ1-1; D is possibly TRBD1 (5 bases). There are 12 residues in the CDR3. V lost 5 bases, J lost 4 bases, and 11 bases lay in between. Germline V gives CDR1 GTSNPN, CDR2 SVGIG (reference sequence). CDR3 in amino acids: CAWGTGSTEAFF. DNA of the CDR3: TGTGCCTGGGGAACAGGATCCACTGAAGCTTTCTTT.

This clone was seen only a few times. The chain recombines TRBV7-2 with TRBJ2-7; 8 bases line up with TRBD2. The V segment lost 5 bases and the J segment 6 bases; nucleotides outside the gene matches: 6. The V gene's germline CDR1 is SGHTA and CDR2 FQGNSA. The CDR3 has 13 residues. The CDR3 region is CASSRNSGGEQYF. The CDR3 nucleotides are TGTGCCAGCAGCCGAAACAGCGGGGGCGAGCAGTACTTC.

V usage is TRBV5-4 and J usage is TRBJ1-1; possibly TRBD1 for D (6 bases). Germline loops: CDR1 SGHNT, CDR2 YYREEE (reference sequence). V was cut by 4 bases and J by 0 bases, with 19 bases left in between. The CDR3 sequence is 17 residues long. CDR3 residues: CASSPIGRGVMNTEAFF. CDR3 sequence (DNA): TGTGCCAGCAGCCCGATTGGCAGGGGCGTGATGAACACTGAAGCTTTCTTT.

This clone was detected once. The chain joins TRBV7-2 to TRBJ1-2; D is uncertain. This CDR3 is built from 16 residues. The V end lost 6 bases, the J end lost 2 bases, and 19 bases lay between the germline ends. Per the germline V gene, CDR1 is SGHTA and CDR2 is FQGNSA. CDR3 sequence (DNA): TGTGCCAGCAGTTTAACTTCGGGATCTCCAAACTATGGCTACACCTTC. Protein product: CASSLTSGSPNYGYTF.

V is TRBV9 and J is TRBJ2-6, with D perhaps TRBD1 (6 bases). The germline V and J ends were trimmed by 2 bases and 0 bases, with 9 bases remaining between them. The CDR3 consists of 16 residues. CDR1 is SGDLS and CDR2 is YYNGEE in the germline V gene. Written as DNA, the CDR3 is TGTGCCAGCAGCGTCGGGACAAACTCTGGGGCCAACGTCCTGACTTTC. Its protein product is CASSVGTNSGANVLTF.

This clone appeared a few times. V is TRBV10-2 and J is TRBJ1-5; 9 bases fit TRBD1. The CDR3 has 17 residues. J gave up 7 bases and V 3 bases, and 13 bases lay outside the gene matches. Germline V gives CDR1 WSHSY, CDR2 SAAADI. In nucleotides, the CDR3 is TGCGCCAGCAGTGATTCGGGACAGGGCTCCTCCGGACAGCCCCAGCATTTT. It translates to CASSDSGQGSSGQPQHF.

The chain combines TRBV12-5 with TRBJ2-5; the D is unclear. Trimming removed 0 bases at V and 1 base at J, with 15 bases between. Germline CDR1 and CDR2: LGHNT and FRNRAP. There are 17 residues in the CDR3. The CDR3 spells CASGLVLSRQPQETQYF. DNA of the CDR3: TGTGCTAGTGGTTTGGTCTTATCAAGACAACCCCAAGAGACCCAGTACTTC.

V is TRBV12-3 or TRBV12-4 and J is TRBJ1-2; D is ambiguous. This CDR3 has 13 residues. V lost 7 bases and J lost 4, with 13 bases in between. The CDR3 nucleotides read TGTGCCAGCAAATCAGGAAGACCCTATGGCTACACCTTC. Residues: CASKSGRPYGYTF.

CDR3 loop: CASSYSRKTGNTEAFF. The CDR3 DNA sequence: TGTGCCAGCAGTTACTCGAGAAAGACAGGGAACACTGAAGCTTTCTTT. The rearrangement uses TRBV6-2 or TRBV6-3 and TRBJ1-1; D perhaps matches TRBD1 (6 bases). The germline V and J ends were trimmed by 0 bases and 1 base, with 12 bases remaining between them. The CDR3 sequence is 16 residues long. CDR1 is MNHEY, CDR2 SVGEGT, per germline.

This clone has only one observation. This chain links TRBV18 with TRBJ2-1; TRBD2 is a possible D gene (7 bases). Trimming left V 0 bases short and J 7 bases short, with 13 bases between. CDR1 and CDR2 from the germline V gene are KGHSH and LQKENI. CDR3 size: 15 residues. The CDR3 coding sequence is TGTGCCAGCTCACCACCGAGGGAGGGGGGGAATGAGCAGTTCTTC. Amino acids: CASSPPREGGNEQFF.

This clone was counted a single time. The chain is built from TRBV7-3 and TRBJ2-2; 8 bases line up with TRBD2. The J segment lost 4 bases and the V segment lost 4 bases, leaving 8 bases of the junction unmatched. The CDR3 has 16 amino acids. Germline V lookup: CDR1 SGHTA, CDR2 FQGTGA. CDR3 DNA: TGTGCCAGCAGCTCCAACGGGGGGGTGTCCACCGGGGAGCTGTTTTTT. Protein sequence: CASSSNGGVSTGELFF.

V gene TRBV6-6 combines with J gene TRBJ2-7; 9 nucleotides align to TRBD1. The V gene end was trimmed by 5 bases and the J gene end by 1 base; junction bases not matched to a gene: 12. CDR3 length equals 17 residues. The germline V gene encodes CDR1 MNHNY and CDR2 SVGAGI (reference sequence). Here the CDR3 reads CASSPDRGYGGSYEQYF. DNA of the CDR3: TGTGCCAGCAGTCCCGACAGGGGGTACGGTGGTTCCTACGAGCAGTACTTC.

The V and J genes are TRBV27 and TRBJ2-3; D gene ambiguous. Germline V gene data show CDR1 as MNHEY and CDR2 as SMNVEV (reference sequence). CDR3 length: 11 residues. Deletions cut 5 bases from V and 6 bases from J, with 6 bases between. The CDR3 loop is CASSGGDTQYF. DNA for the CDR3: TGTGCCAGCAGTGGTGGCGATACGCAGTATTTT.

CDR3 in DNA: TGCGCCAGCAGTGAGGGGACAGGGGGCAGAGATACGCAGTATTTT. Its protein product is CASSEGTGGRDTQYF. The V gene is TRBV10-1, the J gene TRBJ2-3; 12 bases map to TRBD1. Germline V gene sequence: CDR1 WNHNN, CDR2 SYGVQD (reference sequence). The CDR3 has 15 residues. Losses at the gene ends were 2 bases for V and 5 bases for J; bases not matched to a gene: 2.

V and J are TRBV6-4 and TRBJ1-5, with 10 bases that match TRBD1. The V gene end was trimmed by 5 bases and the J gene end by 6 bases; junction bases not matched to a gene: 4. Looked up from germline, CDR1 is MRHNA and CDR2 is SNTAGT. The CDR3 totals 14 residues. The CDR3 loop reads CASSRTGGSQPQHF. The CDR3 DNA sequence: TGTGCCAGCAGTAGGACAGGGGGTAGTCAGCCCCAGCATTTT.

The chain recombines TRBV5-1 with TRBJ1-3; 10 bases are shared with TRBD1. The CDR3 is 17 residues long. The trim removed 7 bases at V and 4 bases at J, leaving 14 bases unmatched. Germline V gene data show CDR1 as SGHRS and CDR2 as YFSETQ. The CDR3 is CASATGGNRVNGNTIYF. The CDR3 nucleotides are TGCGCCAGCGCGACAGGGGGCAATAGGGTAAACGGAAACACCATATATTTT.

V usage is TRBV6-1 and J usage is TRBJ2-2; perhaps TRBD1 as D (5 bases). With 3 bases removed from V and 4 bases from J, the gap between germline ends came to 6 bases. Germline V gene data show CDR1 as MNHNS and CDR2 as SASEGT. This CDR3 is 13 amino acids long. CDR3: CASSDRATGELFF. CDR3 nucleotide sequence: TGTGCCAGCAGTGACAGGGCCACCGGGGAGCTGTTTTTT.

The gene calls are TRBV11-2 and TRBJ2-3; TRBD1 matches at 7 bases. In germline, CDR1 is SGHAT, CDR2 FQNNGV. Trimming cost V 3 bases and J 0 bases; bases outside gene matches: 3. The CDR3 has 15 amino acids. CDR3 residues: CASSFGTASTDTQYF. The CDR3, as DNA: TGTGCCAGCAGCTTCGGGACAGCTAGCACAGATACGCAGTATTTT. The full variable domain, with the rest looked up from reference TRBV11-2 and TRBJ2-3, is EAGVAQSPRYKIIEKRQSVAFWCNPISGHATLYWYQQILGQGPKLLIQFQNNGVVDDSQLPKDRFSAERLKGVDSTLKIQPAKLEDSAVYLCASSFGTASTDTQYFGPGTRLTVL.

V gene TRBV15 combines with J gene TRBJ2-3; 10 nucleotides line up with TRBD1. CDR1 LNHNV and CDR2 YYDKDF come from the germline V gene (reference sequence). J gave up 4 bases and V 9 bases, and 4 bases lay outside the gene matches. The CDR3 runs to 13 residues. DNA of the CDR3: TGTGCCACGACCGGACAGGGGGCAGATACGCAGTATTTT. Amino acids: CATTGQGADTQYF.

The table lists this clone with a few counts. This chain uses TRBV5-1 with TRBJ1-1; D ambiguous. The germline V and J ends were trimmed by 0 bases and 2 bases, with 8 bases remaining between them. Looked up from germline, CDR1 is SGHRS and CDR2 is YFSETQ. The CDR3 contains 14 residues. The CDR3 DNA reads TGCGCCAGCAGCTTGGTGGCAACAAACACTGAAGCTTTCTTT. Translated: CASSLVATNTEAFF.

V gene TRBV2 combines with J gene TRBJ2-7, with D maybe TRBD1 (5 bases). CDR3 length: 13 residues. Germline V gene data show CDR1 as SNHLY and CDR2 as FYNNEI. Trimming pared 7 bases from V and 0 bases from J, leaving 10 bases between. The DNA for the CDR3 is TGTGCCAGCACAGAAGGGGACTCCTACGAGCAGTACTTC. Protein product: CASTEGDSYEQYF.

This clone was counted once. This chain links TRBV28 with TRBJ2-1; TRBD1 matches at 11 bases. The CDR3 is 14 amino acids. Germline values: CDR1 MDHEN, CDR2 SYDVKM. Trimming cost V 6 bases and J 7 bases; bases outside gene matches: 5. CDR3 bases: TGTGCCAGCAGGCCGGGACAGGGGGAAAATGAGCAGTTCTTC. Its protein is CASRPGQGENEQFF.

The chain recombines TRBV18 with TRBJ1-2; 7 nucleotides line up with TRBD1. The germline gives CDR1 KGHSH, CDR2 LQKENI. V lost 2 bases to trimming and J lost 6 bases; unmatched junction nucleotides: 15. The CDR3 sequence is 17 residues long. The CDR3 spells CASSPEFKGAEHDGYTF. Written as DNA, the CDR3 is TGTGCCAGCTCACCAGAGTTTAAGGGGGCAGAACACGATGGCTACACCTTC.

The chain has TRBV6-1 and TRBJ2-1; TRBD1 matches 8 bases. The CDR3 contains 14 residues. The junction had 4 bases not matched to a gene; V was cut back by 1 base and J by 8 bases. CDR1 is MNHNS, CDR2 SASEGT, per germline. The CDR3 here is CASSEGAGGDEQFF. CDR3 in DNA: TGTGCCAGCAGTGAAGGGGCAGGGGGCGATGAGCAGTTCTTC.

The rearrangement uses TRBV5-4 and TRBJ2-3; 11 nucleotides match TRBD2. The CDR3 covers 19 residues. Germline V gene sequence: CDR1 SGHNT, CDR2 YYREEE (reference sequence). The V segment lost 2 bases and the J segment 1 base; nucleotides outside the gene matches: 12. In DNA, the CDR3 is TGTGCCAGCAGCTTACCCGATCTCTTACTAGCGGGGGGCACAGATACGCAGTATTTT. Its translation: CASSLPDLLLAGGTDTQYF.

CDR3 nucleotide sequence: TGTGCCAGCAGTTCGGACTTATACGAGCAGTACTTC. Translated, it gives CASSSDLYEQYF. V is TRBV12-3 or TRBV12-4 and J is TRBJ2-7; possibly TRBD2 for D (5 bases). There are 12 residues in the CDR3. Trimming left V 4 bases short and J 4 bases short, with 8 bases between.

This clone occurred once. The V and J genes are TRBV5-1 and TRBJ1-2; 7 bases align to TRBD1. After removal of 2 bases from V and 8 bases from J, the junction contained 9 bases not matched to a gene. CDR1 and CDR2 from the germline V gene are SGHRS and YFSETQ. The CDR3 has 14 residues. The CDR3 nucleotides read TGCGCCAGCAGCTTCGGGACAGACCAGCAGGGCTACACCTTC. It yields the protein CASSFGTDQQGYTF.

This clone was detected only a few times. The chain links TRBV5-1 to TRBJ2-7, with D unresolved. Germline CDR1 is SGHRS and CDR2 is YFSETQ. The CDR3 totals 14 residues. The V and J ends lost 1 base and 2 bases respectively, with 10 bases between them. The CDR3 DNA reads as TGCGCCAGCAGCTTGTTGGAAGGAGCCTACGAGCAGTACTTC. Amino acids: CASSLLEGAYEQYF.

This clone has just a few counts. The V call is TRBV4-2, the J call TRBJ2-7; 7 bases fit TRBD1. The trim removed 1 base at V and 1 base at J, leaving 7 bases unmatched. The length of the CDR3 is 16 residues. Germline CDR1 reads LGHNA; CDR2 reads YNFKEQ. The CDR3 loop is CASSQATTGSSYEQYF. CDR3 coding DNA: TGTGCCAGCAGCCAAGCCACGACAGGGTCTTCCTACGAGCAGTACTTC.

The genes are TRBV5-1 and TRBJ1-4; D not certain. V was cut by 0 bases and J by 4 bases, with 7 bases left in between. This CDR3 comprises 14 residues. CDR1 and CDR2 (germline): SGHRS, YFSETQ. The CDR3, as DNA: TGCGCCAGCAGCTTGGTTTCGAGTAATGAAAAACTGTTTTTT. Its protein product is CASSLVSSNEKLFF.

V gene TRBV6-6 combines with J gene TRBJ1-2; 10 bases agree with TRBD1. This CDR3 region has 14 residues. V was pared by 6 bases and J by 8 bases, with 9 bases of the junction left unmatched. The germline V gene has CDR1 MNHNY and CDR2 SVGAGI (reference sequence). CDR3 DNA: TGTGCCAGCAGCTATGCTGACAGGGGGCACGGCTACACCTTC. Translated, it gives CASSYADRGHGYTF.

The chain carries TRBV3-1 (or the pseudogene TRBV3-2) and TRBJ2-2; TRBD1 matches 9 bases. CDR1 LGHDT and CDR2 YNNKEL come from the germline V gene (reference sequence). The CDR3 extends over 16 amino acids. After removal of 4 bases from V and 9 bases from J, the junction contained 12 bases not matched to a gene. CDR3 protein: CASSPPGQGGFWELFF. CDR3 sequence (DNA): TGTGCCAGCAGCCCGCCGGGACAGGGTGGTTTTTGGGAGCTGTTTTTT.